This T cell receptor (beta chain) was documented in a study of T-cell reconstitution after alpha-beta-depleted transplantation in children. The TCRbeta library incorporated unique molecular identifiers. TCRdb called the PCR reads again in MiXCR, with one record for every CDR3 protein. The table lists approximately 200,000 distinct CDR3 sequences, just over 14% of them singletons. At least ten counts were recorded for this clonotype. Germline V gene lookup returns CDR1 DFQATT and CDR2 SNEGSKA (reference sequence). The CDR3 is made up of 13 amino acids. The V end was cut by 3 bases, the J end by 8 bases, with 16 bases between.

Sequences were derived from PBMCs from the stem cell graft donor, sampled from the stem cell graft. The receptor was derived from a human donor who donated a stem cell graft to a child with acute lymphoblastic leukemia. The chain links TRBV20-1 to TRBJ1-2; D is ambiguous. The CDR3 sequence: CSASYLRMGGYTF. Here the CDR3 DNA reads TGCAGTGCTAGTTATTTGCGGATGGGCGGCTACACCTTC.